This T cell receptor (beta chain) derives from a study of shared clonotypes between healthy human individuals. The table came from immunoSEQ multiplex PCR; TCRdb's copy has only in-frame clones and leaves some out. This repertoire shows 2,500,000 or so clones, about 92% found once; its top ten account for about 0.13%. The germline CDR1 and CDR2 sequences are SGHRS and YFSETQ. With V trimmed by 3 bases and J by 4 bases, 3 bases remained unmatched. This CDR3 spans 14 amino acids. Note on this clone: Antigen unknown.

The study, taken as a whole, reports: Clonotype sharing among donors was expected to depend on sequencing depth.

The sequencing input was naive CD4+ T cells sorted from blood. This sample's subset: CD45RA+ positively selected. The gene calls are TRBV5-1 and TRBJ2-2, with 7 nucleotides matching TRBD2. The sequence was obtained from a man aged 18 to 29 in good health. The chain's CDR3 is CASSWTRATGELFF. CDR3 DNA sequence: TGCGCCAGCAGCTGGACTAGGGCCACCGGGGAGCTGTTTTTT.